This entry lists 12 T cell receptor beta chains sequenced from one sample in a study of T cells in Graves' hyperthyroidism and ophthalmopathy. TCR beta CDR3 regions were amplified from RNA transcripts. The TCR CDR3 first-round RT-PCR relied on the HTBI primer set. TCRdb re-analysed the multiplex PCR reads in MiXCR, keeping a single row per CDR3 protein. The table has hundreds of thousands of distinct CDR3 sequences, 38% seen once; the top ten hold more than 7%. Sequenced sample: blood. The source is a man aged 18 to 30 with Graves' hyperthyroidism.

The chain has TRBV6-1 and TRBJ2-6; D unclear. Germline V lookup: CDR1 MNHNS, CDR2 SASEGT. The V and J ends lost 8 bases and 0 bases respectively, with 23 bases between them. The CDR3 consists of 19 residues. The CDR3 region is CASYQRGVLSSSGANVLTF. DNA of the CDR3: TGTGCCAGCTACCAAAGAGGAGTGTTAAGTAGCTCTGGGGCCAACGTCCTGACTTTC.

The V and J genes are TRBV12-3 or TRBV12-4 and TRBJ1-2; 10 nucleotides align to TRBD1. The CDR3 extends over 15 amino acids. The J segment lost 3 bases and the V segment lost 3 bases, leaving 4 bases of the junction unmatched. CDR3 nucleotides: TGTGCCAGCAGTTTGGAGGGACAGGGGTACTATGGCTACACCTTC. Residues: CASSLEGQGYYGYTF.

To note about this clonotype: This CDR3 fails to terminate in the conserved phenylalanine or tryptophan, so it likely reflects a read error. The DNA is omitted, as the CDR3 cannot be located on it reliably, and the CDR3 follows TCRdb's listing. This rearrangement joins TRBV14 to TRBJ1-4; TRBD1 is the table's D call and was not checked against the DNA. With termini counted, the CDR3 has 8 amino acids. CDR1 and CDR2 from the germline V gene are SGHDN and FVKESK. The CDR3 protein is CASSQDTG.

V is TRBV7-8 and J is TRBJ1-5, with unresolved D. CDR3 length equals 18 residues. V lost 2 bases to trimming and J lost 3 bases, with 20 bases between them. The germline V gene has CDR1 SGHVS and CDR2 FQNEAQ. CDR3 amino acids: CASSLTPPDWATNQPQHF. The DNA for the CDR3 is TGTGCCAGCAGCTTAACCCCGCCAGATTGGGCGACCAATCAGCCCCAGCATTTT.

The table lists this clonotype with a few counts. At one end, the junction sequence differs from germline, possibly due to a read error. The V call is TRBV10-2, the J call TRBJ1-5; unclear D gene. This CDR3 has 13 residues. Germline values: CDR1 WSHSY, CDR2 SAAADI. The CDR3 DNA sequence: TGCGCCAGCAGCGGAGGTGGCAATCAGCTCCAGCATTTT. Translation gives CASSGGGNQLQHF.

The table lists this clonotype with a few counts. This rearrangement joins TRBV7-9 to TRBJ1-1; D may be TRBD1 (6 bases). Germline V gene sequence: CDR1 SEHNR, CDR2 FQNEAQ (reference sequence). The ends were cut back, 5 bases at V and 0 bases at J, with 13 bases in the middle. The CDR3 loop spans 15 amino acids. Here the CDR3 reads CASSLQTGVNTEAFF. The CDR3 bases are TGTGCCAGCAGCCTTCAGACAGGAGTGAACACTGAAGCTTTCTTT.

This clonotype was counted a few times. The chain uses TRBV20-1 and TRBJ1-3, with a possible D match to TRBD1 (5 bases). The V gene's germline CDR1 is DFQATT and CDR2 SNEGSKA (reference sequence). Trimming took off 3 bases at V and 4 bases at J, with 10 bases between the two ends. This CDR3 has 13 residues. The CDR3 nucleotides are TGCAGTGCTAGTGGGGCGGGGGGAAACACCATATATTTT. Amino acids: CSASGAGGNTIYF.

The table lists this clonotype with a count of one. This sequence joins TRBV10-3 and TRBJ1-1, with D hard to call. V lost 0 bases, J lost 6 bases, and 8 bases lay in between. The CDR3 covers 13 residues. Germline CDR1 is ENHRY and CDR2 is SYGVKD. The CDR3: CAISESSRAEAFF. Written as DNA, the CDR3 is TGTGCCATCAGTGAGTCGAGTCGGGCTGAAGCTTTCTTT.

Points on this clonotype: Given a much more abundant clone one base away, this may be a read error. The V and J genes are TRBV15 and TRBJ2-7; 10 bases match TRBD2. The length of the CDR3 is 17 residues. The germline CDR1 and CDR2 sequences are LNHNV and YYDKDF (reference sequence). CDR3 DNA sequence: TGTGCCGCCAGCAGAGCTGGTAGCGGGAGGCCCTCCTACGAGCAGTACTTC. Amino acids: CAASRAGSGRPSYEQYF.

The J gene is TRBJ2-5, the V gene TRBV7-9; D might be TRBD1 or TRBD2, each matching 5 bases. The CDR3 is 14 residues long. CDR1 SEHNR and CDR2 FQNEAQ come from the germline V gene (reference sequence). Trimming cost V 7 bases and J 1 base, with 13 bases left between them. For the CDR3, the DNA is TGTGCCAGCAATGAGGGGTTCGGCCAAGAGACCCAGTACTTC. Its protein is CASNEGFGQETQYF.

The CDR3 nucleotides are TGTGCCTGGAGCCGAGGGGCTGTCGAGCAGTACTTC. This translates into CAWSRGAVEQYF. The rearrangement links TRBV11-1 to TRBJ2-7; TRBD1 or TRBD2 may be the D gene (5 bases each). Trimming stripped 11 bases from V and 6 bases from J, with 17 bases between. The CDR3 sequence is 12 residues long. Germline lookup yields CDR1 SGHAT and CDR2 FQDESV (reference sequence).

The chain combines TRBV10-1 with TRBJ2-7; tentative D call: TRBD2 (6 bases). The length of the CDR3 is 13 residues. The V end lost 2 bases, the J end lost 6 bases, and 11 bases lay between the germline ends. Germline V gives CDR1 WNHNN, CDR2 SYGVQD (reference sequence). As DNA, the CDR3 is TGCGCCAGCAGTGAGAGAAACGGGGGCGAGCAGTACTTC. Its protein is CASSERNGGEQYF.